A selection of T cell receptor beta chains follows, all from one sample in a study of PD-1 blockade in classical Hodgkin lymphoma. Produced via immunoSEQ multiplex PCR; TCRdb's table is partial and in-frame only. The sample includes under 70,000 clones, 88% of them seen just once. Specimen: peripheral blood mononuclear cells (PBMCs), collected at baseline. These TCRs come from a human donor with classical Hodgkin lymphoma. Each CDR3 is given with its conserved first and last residue. The D gene is left open where the match is weak. Size is omitted from some rows. Given values are once, few, many or a class for expanded clones.

V gene: TRBV10-3
clone size: -
D gene: -
J gene: TRBJ1-1
CDR3 DNA: TGTGCCATCAGTGAGTCGAGCTGGGGGAACACTGAAGCTTTCTTT
CDR3 protein: CAISESSWGNTEAFF

V gene: TRBV30
clone size: -
D gene: TRBD1
J gene: TRBJ2-3
CDR3 DNA: TGTGCCTGGGAACAGGGGGGCGATACGCAGTATTTT
CDR3 protein: CAWEQGGDTQYF

V gene: TRBV14
clone size: -
D gene: TRBD1
J gene: TRBJ1-6
CDR3 DNA: TGTGCCAGCAGCCAAGATAGGTTGTACCGGGACAGTCGAAGATCACCCCTCCACTTT
CDR3 protein: CASSQDRLYRDSRRSPLHF

V gene: TRBV28
clone size: once
D gene: -
J gene: TRBJ2-7
CDR3 DNA: TGTGCCAGCAGTTTATCCTCAGGGATCGACGAGCAGTACTTC
CDR3 protein: CASSLSSGIDEQYF

V gene: TRBV7-3
clone size: -
D gene: TRBD2
J gene: TRBJ2-5
CDR3 DNA: TGTGCCAGCAGCCTTAGCGGGGGGGCCGTAGAGACCCAGTACTTC
CDR3 protein: CASSLSGGAVETQYF

V gene: TRBV11-2
clone size: -
D gene: -
J gene: TRBJ2-3
CDR3 DNA: TGTGCCAGCAGCTCAATCAGGGGCGTTAGCACAGATACGCAGTATTTT
CDR3 protein: CASSSIRGVSTDTQYF

V gene: TRBV6-4
clone size: -
D gene: -
J gene: TRBJ1-5
CDR3 DNA: TGCGCCAGCAGTGAGTCGCCAGGGAATAGCAATCAGCCCCAGCATTTT
CDR3 protein: CASSESPGNSNQPQHF

V gene: TRBV10-3
clone size: -
D gene: -
J gene: TRBJ2-7
CDR3 DNA: TGTGCCATCAGTGAGTCAGGGATCGACAGACCGAGCTCCTACGAGCAGTACTTC
CDR3 protein: CAISESGIDRPSSYEQYF

V gene: TRBV21-1
clone size: -
D gene: -
J gene: TRBJ2-7
CDR3 DNA: TGTGCCAATAGGGGGGTCCACGAGCAGTACTTC
CDR3 protein: CANRGVHEQYF

V gene: TRBV5-4
clone size: many
D gene: -
J gene: TRBJ2-1
CDR3 DNA: TGTGCCAGCAGCCTAGACATCCTCTCCTACAATGAGCAGTTCTTC
CDR3 protein: CASSLDILSYNEQFF

V gene: TRBV4-1
clone size: -
D gene: -
J gene: TRBJ2-5
CDR3 DNA: TGCGCCAGCAGCGTACAGACTTCAGAGACCCAGTACTTC
CDR3 protein: CASSVQTSETQYF

V gene: TRBV12-5
clone size: -
D gene: TRBD1
J gene: TRBJ2-2
CDR3 DNA: TGTGCTAGTGGCTCTGGACAGGGAGACACCGGGGAGCTGTTTTTT
CDR3 protein: CASGSGQGDTGELFF

V gene: TRBV4-1
clone size: once
D gene: -
J gene: TRBJ1-4
CDR3 DNA: TGCGCCAGCAGCCCGCGGGACCTAGCTGAAAAACTGTTTTTT
CDR3 protein: CASSPRDLAEKLFF

V gene: TRBV7-6
clone size: -
D gene: -
J gene: TRBJ2-7
CDR3 DNA: TGTGCCAGCAGCTTAGCGGAGGGACCCTACGAGCAGTACTTC
CDR3 protein: CASSLAEGPYEQYF

V gene: TRBV6-4
clone size: -
D gene: -
J gene: TRBJ2-3
CDR3 DNA: TGTGCCAGCAGTGCGCGGGGCCTCACAGATACGCAGTATTTT
CDR3 protein: CASSARGLTDTQYF

V gene: TRBV4-2
clone size: -
D gene: TRBD1
J gene: TRBJ1-5
CDR3 DNA: TGTGCCAGCAGCCAAGATGAATGGGGACAGGCAAATCAGCCCCAGCATTTT
CDR3 protein: CASSQDEWGQANQPQHF

V gene: TRBV7-6
clone size: -
D gene: TRBD2
J gene: TRBJ2-5
CDR3 DNA: TGTGCCAGCAGCTTGGGCGGGGGGGCCGTTTATTCGGAGACCCAGTACTTC
CDR3 protein: CASSLGGGAVYSETQYF

V gene: TRBV28
clone size: -
D gene: TRBD1
J gene: TRBJ1-1
CDR3 DNA: TGTGCCAGCAAGGACAGGATCAGTGGAGCTTTCTTT
CDR3 protein: CASKDRISGAFF

V gene: TRBV14
clone size: -
D gene: -
J gene: TRBJ2-7
CDR3 DNA: TGTGCCAGCAGCTACTCTTGGGTTCTCGACGAGCAGTACTTC
CDR3 protein: CASSYSWVLDEQYF

V gene: TRBV19
clone size: -
D gene: -
J gene: TRBJ2-2
CDR3 DNA: TGTGCCAGTATGGTCGAGGGTGGGGCCGGGGAGCTGTTTTTT
CDR3 protein: CASMVEGGAGELFF

V gene: TRBV30
clone size: -
D gene: -
J gene: TRBJ1-2
CDR3 DNA: TGTGCCTGGGGAGGGCGGAACTATGGCTACACCTTC
CDR3 protein: CAWGGRNYGYTF

V gene: TRBV5-6
clone size: -
D gene: -
J gene: TRBJ1-1
CDR3 DNA: TGTGCCAGCAGACTCGACAGGAACACTGAAGCTTTCTTT
CDR3 protein: CASRLDRNTEAFF

V gene: TRBV5-4
clone size: -
D gene: TRBD2
J gene: TRBJ2-1
CDR3 DNA: TGTGCCAGCAGCTCAAAATCTCTAGCGGGGAGCTACAATGAGCAGTTCTTC
CDR3 protein: CASSSKSLAGSYNEQFF

V gene: TRBV11-2
clone size: -
D gene: TRBD1
J gene: TRBJ2-1
CDR3 DNA: TGTGCCAGCAGCTTCCAGGGGGCCTACAATGAGCAGTTCTTC
CDR3 protein: CASSFQGAYNEQFF

V gene: TRBV9
clone size: many
D gene: -
J gene: TRBJ1-2
CDR3 DNA: TGTGCCAGCAGCGTAGGAACAGACGCCGGCTACACCTTC
CDR3 protein: CASSVGTDAGYTF

V gene: TRBV5-1
clone size: -
D gene: TRBD2
J gene: TRBJ2-1
CDR3 DNA: TGCGCCAGCGGAGGACTAGCGGGGGGGATTTTCAATGAGCAGTTCTTC
CDR3 protein: CASGGLAGGIFNEQFF

V gene: TRBV30
clone size: -
D gene: TRBD1
J gene: TRBJ2-7
CDR3 DNA: TGTGCCTGGAATACAGGGGGACCCTACGAGCAGTACTTC
CDR3 protein: CAWNTGGPYEQYF

V gene: TRBV7-9
clone size: -
D gene: TRBD1
J gene: TRBJ1-1
CDR3 DNA: TGTGCCAGCAGCCTGGACAGGGGGCCGAACACTGAAGCTTTCTTT
CDR3 protein: CASSLDRGPNTEAFF

V gene: TRBV10-3
clone size: -
D gene: TRBD1
J gene: TRBJ1-2
CDR3 DNA: TGTGCCACGGTCTACGGGACAGGGGGCGATAAGGGCTACACCTTC
CDR3 protein: CATVYGTGGDKGYTF